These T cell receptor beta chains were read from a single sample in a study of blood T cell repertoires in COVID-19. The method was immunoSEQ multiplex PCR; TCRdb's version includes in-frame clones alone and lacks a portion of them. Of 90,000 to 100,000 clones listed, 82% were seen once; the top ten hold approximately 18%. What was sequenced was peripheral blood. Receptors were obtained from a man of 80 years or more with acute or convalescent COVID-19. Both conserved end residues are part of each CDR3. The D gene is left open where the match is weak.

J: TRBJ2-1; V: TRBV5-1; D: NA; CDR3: CASSLGGNEQFF
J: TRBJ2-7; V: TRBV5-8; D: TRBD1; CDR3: CASSSWTGYYEQYF
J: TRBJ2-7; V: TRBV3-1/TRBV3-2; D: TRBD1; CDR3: CASSQGTGGSEQYF
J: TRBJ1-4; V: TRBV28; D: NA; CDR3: CAGGLGEKLFF
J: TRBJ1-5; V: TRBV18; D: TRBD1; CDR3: CASSREQGARGQPQHF
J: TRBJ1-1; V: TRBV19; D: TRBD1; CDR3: CASSPDRGNTEAFF
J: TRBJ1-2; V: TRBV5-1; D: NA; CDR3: CASSPQPEGGYTF
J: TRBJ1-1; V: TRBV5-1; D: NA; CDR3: CASSADRGMNTEAFF
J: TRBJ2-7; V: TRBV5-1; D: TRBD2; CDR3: CASSPGLAGGRGDEQYF
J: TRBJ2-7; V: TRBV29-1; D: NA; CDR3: CSVEDSGYGGKQYF
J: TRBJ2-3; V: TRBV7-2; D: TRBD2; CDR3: CASSLLAGGLGITDTQYF
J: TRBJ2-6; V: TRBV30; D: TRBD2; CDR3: CAWSLEGREGSGANVLTF
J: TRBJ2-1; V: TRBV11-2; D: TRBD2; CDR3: CASSPKGRETKFF
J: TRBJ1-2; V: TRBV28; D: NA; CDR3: CASSLNYGYTF
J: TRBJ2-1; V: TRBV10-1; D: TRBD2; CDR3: CASSEVLAGVRERYNEQFF
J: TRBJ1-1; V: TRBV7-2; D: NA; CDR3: CASSQTPNTEAFF
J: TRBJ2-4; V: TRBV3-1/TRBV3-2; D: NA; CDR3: CASSRLSGDIQYF
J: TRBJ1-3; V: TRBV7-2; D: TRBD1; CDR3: CASSLVDRASGNTIYF
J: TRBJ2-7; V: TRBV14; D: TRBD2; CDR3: CASSQDDAGGYEQYF
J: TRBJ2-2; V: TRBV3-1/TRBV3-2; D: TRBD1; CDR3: CASSPGTGLNTGELFF
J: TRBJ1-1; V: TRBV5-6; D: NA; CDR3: CASSPGIRDIGFDTEAFF
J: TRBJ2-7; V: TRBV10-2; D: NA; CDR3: CASRSSPYEQYF
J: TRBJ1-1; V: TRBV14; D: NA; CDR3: CASSPPARGIYAEAFF
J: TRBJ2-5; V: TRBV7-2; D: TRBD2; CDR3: CASSRSGNSYQETQYF
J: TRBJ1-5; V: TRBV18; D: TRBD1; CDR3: CASSHGTGNQPQHF
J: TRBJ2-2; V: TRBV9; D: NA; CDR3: CASSVETARGTGELFF
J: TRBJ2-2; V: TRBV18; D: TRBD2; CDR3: CASSPKRGGDGELFF
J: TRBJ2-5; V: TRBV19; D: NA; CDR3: CASSIVRGAGETQYF
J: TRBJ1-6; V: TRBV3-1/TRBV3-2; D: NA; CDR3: CASSQNRARANSPLHF
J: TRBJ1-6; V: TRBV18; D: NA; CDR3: CASSPLSRDTSSSYNSPLHF
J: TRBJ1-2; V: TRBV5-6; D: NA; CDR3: CASSLGGADGYTF
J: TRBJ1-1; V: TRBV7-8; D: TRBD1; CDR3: CASSLARGRRTEAFF
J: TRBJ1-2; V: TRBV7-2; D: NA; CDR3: CASTRREGYGYTF
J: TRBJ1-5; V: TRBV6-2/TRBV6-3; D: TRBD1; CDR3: CASSKRQGRIQPQHF
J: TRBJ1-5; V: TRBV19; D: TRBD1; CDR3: CASTTATGSQPQHF
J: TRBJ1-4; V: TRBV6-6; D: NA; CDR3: CASSQQGSNEKLFF
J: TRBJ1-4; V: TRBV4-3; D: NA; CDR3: CASSQATGSDNEKLFF
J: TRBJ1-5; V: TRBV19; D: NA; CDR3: CASTGETNSNQPQHF
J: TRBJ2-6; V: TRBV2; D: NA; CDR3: CASRGRISGANVLTF
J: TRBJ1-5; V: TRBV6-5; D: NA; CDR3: CASSLVEQGNQPQHF
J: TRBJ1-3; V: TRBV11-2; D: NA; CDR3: CASSSRLGGGNTIYF
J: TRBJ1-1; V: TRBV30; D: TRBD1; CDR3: CAWAGGGTEAFF